This TCR beta chain is from a study of T cell repertoires in cytomegalovirus infection. Across the study: It was the public TCR beta signatures that indicated both CMV infection and matching HLA type.

Germline V gene data show CDR1 as SGHVS and CDR2 as FQNEAQ. V lost 0 bases, J lost 3 bases, and 14 bases lay in between. This CDR3 is 16 amino acids long. This clonotype was detected many times. Antigen specificity is unknown. Findings of the study overall: HLA-C-restricted CMV clonotypes gave the most frequent clonotype in two of eight donors. The cumulative frequency of public TCR beta families identified carriers of CMV plus the relevant HLA.

TCRdb fed the reads into MiXCR, producing one record per CDR3 protein. This sample carries roughly 76,000 distinct CDR3 sequences, around 3.4% of them seen once, and the ten largest clones take about 4.6%. The receptor was isolated from a human donor in good health (CMV status not recorded). Some clones in this sample may be carry-over from other donors' samples. This chain connects TRBV7-8 to TRBJ1-2; D possibly corresponds to TRBD1 (5 bases). The specimen was PBMCs. CDR3 region: CASSLAGTGLDYGYTF. DNA of the CDR3: TGTGCCAGCAGCTTAGCGGGGACCGGATTAGACTATGGCTACACCTTC. Variable domain in full (rest from reference TRBV7-8 and TRBJ1-2): GAGVSQSPRYKVAKRGQDVALRCDPISGHVSLFWYQQALGQGPEFLTYFQNEAQLDKSGLPSDRFFAERPEGSVSTLKIQRTQQEDSAVYLCASSLAGTGLDYGYTFGSGTRLTVV.